One and the same sample provided the 10 T cell receptor beta chains below, sequenced in a study of monozygotic twins with cystic fibrosis. The repertoire was sequenced with immunoSEQ multiplex PCR; TCRdb's copy has only in-frame clones and lacks some. The sample includes about 24,000 clones, 75% to 95% of them seen just once. Material: blood. The receptors were sampled from a girl aged 2 to 9 with cystic fibrosis.

V and J are TRBV15 and TRBJ1-5; no clear D gene. The germline V and J ends were trimmed by 0 bases and 6 bases, with 9 bases remaining between them. The CDR3 extends over 14 amino acids. Germline V gene lookup returns CDR1 LNHNV and CDR2 YYDKDF (reference sequence). In nucleotides, the CDR3 is TGTGCCACCAGCAGAGACAGGACTAGTCAGCCCCAGCATTTT. It is translated as CATSRDRTSQPQHF.

J is TRBJ2-7 and V is TRBV7-9; D possibly corresponds to TRBD2 (5 bases). Trimming left V 0 bases short and J 2 bases short, with 20 bases between. Germline loops: CDR1 SEHNR, CDR2 FQNEAQ (reference sequence). The CDR3 has 18 amino acids. The CDR3 nucleotides are TGTGCCAGCAGCTTAGCAGTGTATCATACTAGAGGAACCTACGAGCAGTACTTC. Its protein product is CASSLAVYHTRGTYEQYF.

This chain uses TRBV19 with TRBJ1-5; D gene uncertain. The germline CDR1 and CDR2 sequences are LNHDA and SQIVND (reference sequence). The V and J ends lost 7 bases and 4 bases respectively, with 11 bases between them. The CDR3 runs to 13 residues. The CDR3 DNA sequence: TGTGCCAGTACCAGAAGCATGAATCAGCCCCAGCATTTT. Its protein is CASTRSMNQPQHF.

This chain connects TRBV15 to TRBJ1-4, with 9 bases aligning to TRBD1. In germline, CDR1 is LNHNV, CDR2 YYDKDF (reference sequence). V was pared by 5 bases and J by 5 bases, with 6 bases of the junction left unmatched. This CDR3 has 15 amino acids. CDR3 in amino acids: CATSFRDRVNEKLFF. DNA for the CDR3: TGTGCCACCAGCTTCCGGGACAGGGTGAATGAAAAACTGTTTTTT. The whole variable domain, filled in from reference TRBV15 and TRBJ1-4, reads DAMVIQNPRYQVTQFGKPVTLSCSQTLNHNVMYWYQQKSSQAPKLLFHYYDKDFNNEADTPDNFQSRRPNTSFCFLDIRSPGLGDTAMYLCATSFRDRVNEKLFFGSGTQLSVL.

V and J are TRBV13 and TRBJ1-1; D unclear. This CDR3 contains 13 residues. The V and J ends lost 0 bases and 7 bases respectively, with 9 bases between them. The germline gives CDR1 PRHDT, CDR2 FYEKMQ (reference sequence). The CDR3: CASSLGVEYEAFF. For the CDR3, the DNA is TGTGCCAGCAGCTTAGGGGTTGAGTATGAAGCTTTCTTT.

This chain connects TRBV20-1 to TRBJ1-2; D gene unclear. From germline, CDR1 is DFQATT and CDR2 SNEGSKA (reference sequence). Trimming took off 8 bases at V and 4 bases at J, with 11 bases between the two ends. CDR3 length equals 11 residues. CDR3 sequence: CSLDAGYGYTF. The CDR3 DNA follows: TGCAGTTTGGACGCCGGCTATGGCTACACCTTC.

This clone was picked up one time. The chain couples TRBV19 to TRBJ1-6; tentative D call: TRBD1 (5 bases). Trimming left V 7 bases short and J 14 bases short, with 21 bases between. There are 14 residues in the CDR3. Per the germline V gene, CDR1 is LNHDA and CDR2 is SQIVND (reference sequence). The CDR3 DNA sequence: TGTGCCAGTACTCGGGGGGGGACGGCATCGACCCTCCACTTT. Encoded protein: CASTRGGTASTLHF.

The chain links TRBV18 to TRBJ1-5; D gene uncertain. V lost 3 bases and J lost 0, with 9 bases in between. The CDR3 contains 15 residues. From germline, CDR1 is KGHSH and CDR2 LQKENI. The CDR3 bases are TGTGCCAGCTCACCCCAGGCCTCTAGCAATCAGCCCCAGCATTTT. This translates into CASSPQASSNQPQHF.

The chain joins TRBV9 to TRBJ2-3, with a weak D call TRBD1 (5 bases). Germline V CDR1 and CDR2: SGDLS, YYNGEE. This CDR3 has 18 residues. V shed 3 bases and J shed 1 base, with 21 bases lying between them. CDR3 amino acids: CASSAAPTRDSGTDTQYF. The DNA for the CDR3 is TGTGCCAGCAGCGCCGCCCCGACCAGGGATTCCGGCACAGATACGCAGTATTTT.

The V call is TRBV27, the J call TRBJ2-1; D is perhaps TRBD2 (5 bases). CDR3 size: 15 residues. The germline V and J ends were trimmed by 0 bases and 7 bases, with 13 bases remaining between them. Germline CDR1 is MNHEY and CDR2 is SMNVEV (reference sequence). The chain's CDR3 is CASSLSSEGRNEQFF. The CDR3 DNA is TGTGCCAGCAGTTTATCAAGTGAGGGTCGGAATGAGCAGTTCTTC.